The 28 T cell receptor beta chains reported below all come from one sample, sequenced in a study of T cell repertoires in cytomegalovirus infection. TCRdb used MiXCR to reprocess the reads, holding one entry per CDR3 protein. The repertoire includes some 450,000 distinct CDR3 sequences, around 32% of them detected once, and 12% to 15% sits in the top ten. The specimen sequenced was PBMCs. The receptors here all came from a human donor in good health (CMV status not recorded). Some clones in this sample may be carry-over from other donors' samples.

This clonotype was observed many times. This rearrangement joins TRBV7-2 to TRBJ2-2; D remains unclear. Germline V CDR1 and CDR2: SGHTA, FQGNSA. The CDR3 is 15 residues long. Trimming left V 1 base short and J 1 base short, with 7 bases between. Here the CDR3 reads CASSLGGRNTGELFF. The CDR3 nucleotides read TGTGCCAGCAGCTTAGGGGGAAGGAACACCGGGGAGCTGTTTTTT.

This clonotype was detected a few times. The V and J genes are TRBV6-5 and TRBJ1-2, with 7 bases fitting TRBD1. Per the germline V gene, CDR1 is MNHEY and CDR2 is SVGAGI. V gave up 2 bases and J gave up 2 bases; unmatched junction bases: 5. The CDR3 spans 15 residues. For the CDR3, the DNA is TGTGCCAGCAGTTACACCAGGGGGGAAAACTATGGCTACACCTTC. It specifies CASSYTRGENYGYTF.

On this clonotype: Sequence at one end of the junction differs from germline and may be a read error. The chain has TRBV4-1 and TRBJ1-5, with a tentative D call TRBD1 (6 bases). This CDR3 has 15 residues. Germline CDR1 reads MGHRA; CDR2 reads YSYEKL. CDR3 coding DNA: TGCGCCAGCAGCAAAGATAGGACAGCCAATCAGCCCCAGCATTTT. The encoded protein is CASSKDRTANQPQHF.

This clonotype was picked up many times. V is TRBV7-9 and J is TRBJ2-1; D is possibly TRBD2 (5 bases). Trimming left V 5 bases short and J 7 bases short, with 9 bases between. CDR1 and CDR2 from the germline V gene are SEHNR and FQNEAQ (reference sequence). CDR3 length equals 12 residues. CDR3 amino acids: CASSVTGNEQFF. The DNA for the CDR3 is TGTGCCAGCAGCGTGACGGGAAATGAGCAGTTCTTC. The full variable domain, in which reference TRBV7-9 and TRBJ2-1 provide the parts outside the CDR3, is DTGVSQNPRHKITKRGQNVTFRCDPISEHNRLYWYRQTLGQGPEFLTYFQNEAQLEKSRLLSDRFSAERPKGSFSTLEIQRTEQGDSAMYLCASSVTGNEQFFGPGTRLTVL.

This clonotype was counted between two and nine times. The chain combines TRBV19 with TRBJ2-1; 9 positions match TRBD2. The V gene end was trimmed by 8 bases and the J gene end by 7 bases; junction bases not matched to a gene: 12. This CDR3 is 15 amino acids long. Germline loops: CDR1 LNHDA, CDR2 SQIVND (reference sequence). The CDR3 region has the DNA TGTGCCAGTGCAAGCGGGGGGACACTCAGGAATGAGCAGTTCTTC. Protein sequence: CASASGGTLRNEQFF. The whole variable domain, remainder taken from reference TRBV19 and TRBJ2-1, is DGGITQSPKYLFRKEGQNVTLSCEQNLNHDAMYWYRQDPGQGLRLIYYSQIVNDFQKGDIAEGYSVSREKKESFPLTVTSAQKNPTAFYLCASASGGTLRNEQFFGPGTRLTVL.

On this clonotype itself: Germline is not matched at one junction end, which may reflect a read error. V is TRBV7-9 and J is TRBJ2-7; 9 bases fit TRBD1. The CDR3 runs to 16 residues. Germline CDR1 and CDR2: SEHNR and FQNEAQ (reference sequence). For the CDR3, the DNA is TGTGCCAGCAGCTTAGCGGGGACAGGGTTCTCCTACGAGCAGTCCTTC. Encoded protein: CASSLAGTGFSYEQSF.

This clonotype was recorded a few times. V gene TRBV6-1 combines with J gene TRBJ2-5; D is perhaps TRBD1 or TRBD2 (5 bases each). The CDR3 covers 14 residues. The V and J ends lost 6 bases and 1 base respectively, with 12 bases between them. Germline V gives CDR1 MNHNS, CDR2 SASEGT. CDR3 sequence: CASSSGAGQETQYF. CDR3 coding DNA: TGTGCCAGCAGCAGTGGGGCGGGCCAAGAGACCCAGTACTTC.

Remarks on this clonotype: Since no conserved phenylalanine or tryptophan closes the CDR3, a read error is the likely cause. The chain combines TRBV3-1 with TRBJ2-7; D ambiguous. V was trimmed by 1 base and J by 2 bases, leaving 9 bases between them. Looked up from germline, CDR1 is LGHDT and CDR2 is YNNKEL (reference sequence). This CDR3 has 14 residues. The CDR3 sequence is CASSQAAQTYEQYL. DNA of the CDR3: TGTGCCAGCAGCCAAGCGGCCCAAACCTACGAGCAGTACTTA.

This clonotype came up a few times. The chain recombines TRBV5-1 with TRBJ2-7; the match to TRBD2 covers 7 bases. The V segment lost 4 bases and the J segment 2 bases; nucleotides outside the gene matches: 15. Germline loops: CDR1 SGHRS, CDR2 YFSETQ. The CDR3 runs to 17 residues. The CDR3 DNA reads TGCGCCAGCAGCCCCCGCGTTGGGAGGGAAGGAACCTACGAGCAGTACTTC. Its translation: CASSPRVGREGTYEQYF.

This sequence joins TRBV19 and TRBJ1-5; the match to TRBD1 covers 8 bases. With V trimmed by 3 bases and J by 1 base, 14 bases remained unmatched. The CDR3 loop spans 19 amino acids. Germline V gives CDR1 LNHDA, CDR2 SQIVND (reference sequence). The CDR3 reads CASSINRGQVLSSNQPQHF. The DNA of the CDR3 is TGTGCCAGTAGTATCAACCGGGGACAGGTATTATCAAGCAATCAGCCCCAGCATTTT.

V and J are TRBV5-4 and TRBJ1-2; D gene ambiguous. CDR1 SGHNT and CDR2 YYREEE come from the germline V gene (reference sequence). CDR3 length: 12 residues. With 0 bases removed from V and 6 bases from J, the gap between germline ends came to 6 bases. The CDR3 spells CASSLGQDGYTF. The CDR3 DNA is TGTGCCAGCAGCTTGGGACAAGATGGCTACACCTTC.

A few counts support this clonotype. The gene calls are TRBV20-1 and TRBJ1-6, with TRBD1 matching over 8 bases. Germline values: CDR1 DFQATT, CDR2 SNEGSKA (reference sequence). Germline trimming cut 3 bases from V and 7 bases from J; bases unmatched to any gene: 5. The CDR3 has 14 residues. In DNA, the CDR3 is TGCAGTGCTAGTATAGGACAGGGAAATTCACCCCTCCACTTT. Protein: CSASIGQGNSPLHF.

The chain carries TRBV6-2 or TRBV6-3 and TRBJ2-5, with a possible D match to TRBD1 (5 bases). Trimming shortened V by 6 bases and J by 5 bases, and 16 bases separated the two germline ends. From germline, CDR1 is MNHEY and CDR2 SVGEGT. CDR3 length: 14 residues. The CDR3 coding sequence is TGTGCCAGCAGGAATCAGGGTTCGGGTGAGACCCAGTACTTC. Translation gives CASRNQGSGETQYF.

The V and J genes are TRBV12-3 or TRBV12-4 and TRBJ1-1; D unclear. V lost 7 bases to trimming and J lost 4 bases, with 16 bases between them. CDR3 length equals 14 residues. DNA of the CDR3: TGTGCCAGCACCCGAGAGGGTGGTCCCACTGAAGCTTTCTTT. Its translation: CASTREGGPTEAFF.

Here the CDR3 reads CASSLTTGGLTPLHF. The CDR3 DNA reads as TGTGCCAGCAGTTTAACGACAGGGGGCCTTACACCCCTCCACTTT. V gene TRBV28 combines with J gene TRBJ1-6; the match to TRBD1 covers 10 bases. V shed 2 bases, J shed 11 bases, and the junction held 6 bases outside the gene matches. Germline V lookup: CDR1 MDHEN, CDR2 SYDVKM. This CDR3 spans 15 amino acids. The entire variable domain, with the rest obtained from reference TRBV28 and TRBJ1-6, is as follows: DVKVTQSSRYLVKRTGEKVFLECVQDMDHENMFWYRQDPGLGLRLIYFSYDVKMKEKGDIPEGYSVSREKKERFSLILESASTNQTSMYLCASSLTTGGLTPLHFGNGTRLTVT.

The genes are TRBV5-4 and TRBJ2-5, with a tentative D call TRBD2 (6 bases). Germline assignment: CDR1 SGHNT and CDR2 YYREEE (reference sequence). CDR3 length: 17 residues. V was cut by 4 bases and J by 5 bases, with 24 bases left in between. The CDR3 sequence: CASSHPNPGVGDETQYF. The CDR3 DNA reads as TGTGCCAGCAGCCATCCCAATCCGGGGGTGGGAGATGAGACCCAGTACTTC.

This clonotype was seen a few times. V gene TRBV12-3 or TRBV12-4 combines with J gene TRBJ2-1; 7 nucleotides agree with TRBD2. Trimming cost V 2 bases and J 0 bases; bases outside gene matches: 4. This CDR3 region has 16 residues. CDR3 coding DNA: TGTGCCAGCAGTTTACAGGCTAGCGGCTCCTACAATGAGCAGTTCTTC. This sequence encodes CASSLQASGSYNEQFF.

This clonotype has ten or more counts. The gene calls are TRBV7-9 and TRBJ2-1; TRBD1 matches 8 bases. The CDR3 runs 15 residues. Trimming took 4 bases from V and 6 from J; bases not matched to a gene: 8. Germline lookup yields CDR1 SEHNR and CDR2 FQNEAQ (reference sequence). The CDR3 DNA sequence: TGTGCCAGCAGCTCCGGATGGACAGGGCTCAATGAGCAGTTCTTC. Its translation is CASSSGWTGLNEQFF.

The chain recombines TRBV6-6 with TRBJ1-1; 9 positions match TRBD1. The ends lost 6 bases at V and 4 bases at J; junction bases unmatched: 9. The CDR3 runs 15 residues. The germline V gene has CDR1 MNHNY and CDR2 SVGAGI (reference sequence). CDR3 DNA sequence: TGTGCCAGCAGGGGACAGGGTTATGAGGGCACTGAAGCTTTCTTT. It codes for CASRGQGYEGTEAFF.

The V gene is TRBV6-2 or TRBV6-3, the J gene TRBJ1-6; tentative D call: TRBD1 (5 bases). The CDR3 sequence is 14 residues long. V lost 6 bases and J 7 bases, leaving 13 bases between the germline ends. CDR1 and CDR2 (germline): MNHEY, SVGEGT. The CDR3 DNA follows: TGTGCCAGCAGCCGAGACAGCGGCAATTCACCCCTCCACTTT. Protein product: CASSRDSGNSPLHF.

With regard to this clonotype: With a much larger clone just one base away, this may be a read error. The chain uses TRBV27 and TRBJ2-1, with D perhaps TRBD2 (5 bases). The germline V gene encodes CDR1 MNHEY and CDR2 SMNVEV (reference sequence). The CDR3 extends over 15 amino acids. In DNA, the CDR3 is TGTGCCAGCAGTTTAACTGGGAGCTCCTACAATGAGCCGTTCTTC. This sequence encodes CASSLTGSSYNEPFF.

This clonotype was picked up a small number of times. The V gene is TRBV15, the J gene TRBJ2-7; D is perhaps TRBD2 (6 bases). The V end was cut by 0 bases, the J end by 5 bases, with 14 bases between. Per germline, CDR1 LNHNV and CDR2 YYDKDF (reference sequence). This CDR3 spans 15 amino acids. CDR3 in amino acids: CATSRDVGGADEQYF. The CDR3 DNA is TGTGCCACCAGCAGAGATGTAGGCGGGGCGGACGAGCAGTACTTC.

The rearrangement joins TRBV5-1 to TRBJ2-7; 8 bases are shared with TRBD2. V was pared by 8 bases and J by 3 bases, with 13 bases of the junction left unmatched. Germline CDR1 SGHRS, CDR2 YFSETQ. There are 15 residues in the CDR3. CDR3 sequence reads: CASSPGRGSIYEQYF. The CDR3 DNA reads TGCGCCAGTTCCCCCGGGAGGGGATCCATCTACGAGCAGTACTTC.

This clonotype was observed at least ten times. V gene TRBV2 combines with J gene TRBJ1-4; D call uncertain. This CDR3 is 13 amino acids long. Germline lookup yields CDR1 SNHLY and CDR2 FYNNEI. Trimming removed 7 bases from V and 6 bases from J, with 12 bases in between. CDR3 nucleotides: TGTGCCAGCACGGATCTGGTAGATGAAAAACTGTTTTTT. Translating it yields CASTDLVDEKLFF.

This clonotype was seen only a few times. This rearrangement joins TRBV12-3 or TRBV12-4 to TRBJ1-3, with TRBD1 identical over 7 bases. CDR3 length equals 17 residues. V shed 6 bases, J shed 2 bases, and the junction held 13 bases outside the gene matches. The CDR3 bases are TGTGCCAGCAGCAAGACCCCGACAGGGTGGGCTGGAAACACCATATATTTT. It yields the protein CASSKTPTGWAGNTIYF.

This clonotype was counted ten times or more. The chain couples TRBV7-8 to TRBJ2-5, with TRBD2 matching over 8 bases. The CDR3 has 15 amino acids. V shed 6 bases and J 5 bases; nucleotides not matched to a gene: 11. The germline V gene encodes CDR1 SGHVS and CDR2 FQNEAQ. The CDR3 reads CASSSHGGAGETQYF. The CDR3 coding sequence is TGTGCCAGCAGTTCGCACGGGGGGGCCGGGGAGACCCAGTACTTC. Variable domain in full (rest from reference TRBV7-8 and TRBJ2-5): GAGVSQSPRYKVAKRGQDVALRCDPISGHVSLFWYQQALGQGPEFLTYFQNEAQLDKSGLPSDRFFAERPEGSVSTLKIQRTQQEDSAVYLCASSSHGGAGETQYFGPGTRLLVL.

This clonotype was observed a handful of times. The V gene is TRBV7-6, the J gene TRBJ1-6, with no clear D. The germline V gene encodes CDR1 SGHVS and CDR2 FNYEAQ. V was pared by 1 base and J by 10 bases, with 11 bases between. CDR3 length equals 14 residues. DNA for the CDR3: TGTGCCAGCAGCTTAGAGAGCGCGAACTCACCCCTCCACTTT. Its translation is CASSLESANSPLHF.

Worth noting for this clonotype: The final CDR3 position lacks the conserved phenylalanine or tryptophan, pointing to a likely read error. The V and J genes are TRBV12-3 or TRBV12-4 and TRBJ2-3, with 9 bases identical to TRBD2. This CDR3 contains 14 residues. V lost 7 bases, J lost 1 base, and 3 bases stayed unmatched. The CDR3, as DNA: TGTGCCAGCACCTTAGCGGGGGGCACAGATACGCAGTATTTG. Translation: CASTLAGGTDTQYL.